This T cell receptor (beta chain) was profiled in a study of T cells expressing NK-cell markers. Overall study findings and caveats: NKG2C+ dominant clonotype frequencies in five to seven donors were about 1.0-8% of CD8+ T cells.

TCRdb processed the 5' RACE reads again and assigns one entry to each CDR3 protein, with no DNA. This sample's table has a few hundred thousand distinct CDR3 sequences. From germline, CDR1 is GTSNPN and CDR2 SVGIG (reference sequence). This CDR3 spans 16 amino acids. In regard to this clonotype: Its antigen is still unknown.

The material sequenced was blood T cells: a sorted CD56 or NKG2C T cell subset, CD4+ or CD8+ T cells, or bulk PBMC T cells (not recorded which). The TCR sequence derives from a man aged 18 to 69 in good health. The chain recombines TRBV30 with TRBJ2-2; TCRdb indicates TRBD2, and absent DNA this call remains unverified. The CDR3 spells CAWRGSGGRLTGELFF.